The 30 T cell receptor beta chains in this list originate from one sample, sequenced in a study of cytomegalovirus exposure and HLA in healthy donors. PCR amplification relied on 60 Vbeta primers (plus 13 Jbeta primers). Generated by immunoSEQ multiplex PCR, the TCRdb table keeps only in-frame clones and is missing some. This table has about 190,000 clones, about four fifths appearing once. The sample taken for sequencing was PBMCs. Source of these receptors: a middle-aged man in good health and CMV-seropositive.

The CDR3 protein is CASSAQLAGVPFF. The CDR3 DNA sequence: TGTGCCAGCAGTGCCCAACTAGCTGGGGTGCCGTTCTTC. The chain recombines TRBV27 with TRBJ2-1, with D perhaps matching TRBD2 (6 bases). V gave up 5 bases and J gave up 15 bases, with 20 bases separating them. From germline, CDR1 is MNHEY and CDR2 SMNVEV (reference sequence). The CDR3 length is 13 residues.

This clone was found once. The CDR3 loop reads CASSQGQGGNSGANVLTF. For the CDR3, the DNA is TGCGCCAGCAGCCAGGGACAGGGGGGTAACTCTGGGGCCAACGTCCTGACTTTC. This chain uses TRBV4-3 with TRBJ2-6, with 11 positions matching TRBD1. V dropped 3 bases and J dropped 0; count of bases not matched to a gene: 4. This CDR3 is 18 amino acids long. Germline-derived CDR1 and CDR2 are LGHNA and YSLEER.

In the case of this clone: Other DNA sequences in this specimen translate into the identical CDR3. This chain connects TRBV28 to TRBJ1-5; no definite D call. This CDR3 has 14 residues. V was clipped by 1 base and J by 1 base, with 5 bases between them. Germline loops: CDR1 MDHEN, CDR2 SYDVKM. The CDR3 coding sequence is TGTGCCAGCAGTTTATCTGGCAGCAATCAGCCCCAGCATTTT. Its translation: CASSLSGSNQPQHF.

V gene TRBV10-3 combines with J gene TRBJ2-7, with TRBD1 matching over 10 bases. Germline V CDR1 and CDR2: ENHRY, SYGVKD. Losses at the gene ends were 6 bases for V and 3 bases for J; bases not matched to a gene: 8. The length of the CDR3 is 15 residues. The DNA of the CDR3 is TGTGCCATCAGGGGGACAGGGGAAGGTCACTACGAGCAGTACTTC. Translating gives CAIRGTGEGHYEQYF.

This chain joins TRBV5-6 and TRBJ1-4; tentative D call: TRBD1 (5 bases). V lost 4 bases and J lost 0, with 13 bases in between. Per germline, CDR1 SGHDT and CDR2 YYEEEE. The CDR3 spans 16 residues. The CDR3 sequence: CASSLQGFATNEKLFF. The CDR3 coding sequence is TGTGCCAGCAGCCTTCAGGGATTTGCAACTAATGAAAAACTGTTTTTT.

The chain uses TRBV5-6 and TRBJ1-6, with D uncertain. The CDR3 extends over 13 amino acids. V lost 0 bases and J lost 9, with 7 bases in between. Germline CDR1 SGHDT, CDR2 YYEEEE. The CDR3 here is CASSLVGGSPLHF. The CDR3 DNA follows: TGTGCCAGCAGCTTGGTGGGAGGTTCACCCCTCCACTTT. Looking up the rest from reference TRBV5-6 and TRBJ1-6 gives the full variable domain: DAGVTQSPTHLIKTRGQQVTLRCSPKSGHDTVSWYQQALGQGPQFIFQYYEEEERQRGNFPDRFSGHQFPNYSSELNVNALLLGDSALYLCASSLVGGSPLHFGNGTRLTVT.

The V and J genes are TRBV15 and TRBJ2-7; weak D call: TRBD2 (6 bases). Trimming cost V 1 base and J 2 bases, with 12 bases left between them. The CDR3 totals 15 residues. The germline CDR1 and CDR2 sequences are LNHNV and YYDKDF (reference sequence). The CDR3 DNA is TGTGCCACCAGCAGAGGGCGGGGAGCCACCTACGAGCAGTACTTC. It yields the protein CATSRGRGATYEQYF.

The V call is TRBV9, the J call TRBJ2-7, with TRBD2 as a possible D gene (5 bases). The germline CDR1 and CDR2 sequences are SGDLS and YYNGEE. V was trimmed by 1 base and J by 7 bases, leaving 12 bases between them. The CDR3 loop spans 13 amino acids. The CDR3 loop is CASSVFEGREQYF. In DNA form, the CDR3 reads TGTGCCAGCAGCGTATTTGAGGGCCGAGAGCAGTACTTC. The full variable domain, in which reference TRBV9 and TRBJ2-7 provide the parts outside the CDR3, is DSGVTQTPKHLITATGQRVTLRCSPRSGDLSVYWYQQSLDQGLQFLIQYYNGEERAKGNILERFSAQQFPDLHSELNLSSLELGDSALYFCASSVFEGREQYFGPGTRLTVT.

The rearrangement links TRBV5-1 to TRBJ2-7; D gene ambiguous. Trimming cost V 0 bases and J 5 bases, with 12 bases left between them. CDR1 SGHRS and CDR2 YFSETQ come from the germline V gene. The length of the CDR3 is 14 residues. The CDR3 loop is CASSLAQKSDEQYF. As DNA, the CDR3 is TGCGCCAGCAGCTTGGCCCAAAAGAGCGACGAGCAGTACTTC.

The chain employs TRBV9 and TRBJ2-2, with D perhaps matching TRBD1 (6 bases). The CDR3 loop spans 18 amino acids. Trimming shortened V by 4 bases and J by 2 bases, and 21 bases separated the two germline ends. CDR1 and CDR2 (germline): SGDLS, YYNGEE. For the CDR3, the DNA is TGTGCCAGCAGCCCACGATACCAACAGGGACGAAACACCGGGGAGCTGTTTTTT. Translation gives CASSPRYQQGRNTGELFF.

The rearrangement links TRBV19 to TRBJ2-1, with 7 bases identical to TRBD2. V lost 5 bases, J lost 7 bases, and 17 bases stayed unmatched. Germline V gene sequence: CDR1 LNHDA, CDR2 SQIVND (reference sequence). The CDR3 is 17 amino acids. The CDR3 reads CASSAVHRAGVANEQFF. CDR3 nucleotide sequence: TGTGCCAGTAGTGCCGTCCACCGGGCGGGAGTGGCGAATGAGCAGTTCTTC.

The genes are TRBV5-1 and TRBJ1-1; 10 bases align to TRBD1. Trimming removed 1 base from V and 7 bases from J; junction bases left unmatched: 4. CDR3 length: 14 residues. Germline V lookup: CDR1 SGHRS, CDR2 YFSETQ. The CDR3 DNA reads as TGCGCCAGCAGCTTGTCCGGGACAGGGGTTGAAGCTTTCTTT. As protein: CASSLSGTGVEAFF. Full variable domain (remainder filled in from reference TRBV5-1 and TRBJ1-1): KAGVTQTPRYLIKTRGQQVTLSCSPISGHRSVSWYQQTPGQGLQFLFEYFSETQRNKGNFPGRFSGRQFSNSRSEMNVSTLELGDSALYLCASSLSGTGVEAFFGQGTRLTVV.

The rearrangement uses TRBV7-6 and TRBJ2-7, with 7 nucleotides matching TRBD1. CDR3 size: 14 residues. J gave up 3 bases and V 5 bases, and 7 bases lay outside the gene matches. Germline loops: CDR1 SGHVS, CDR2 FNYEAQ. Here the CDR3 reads CASSPGTAYYEQYF. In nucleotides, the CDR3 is TGTGCCAGCAGCCCCGGGACAGCCTACTACGAGCAGTACTTC.

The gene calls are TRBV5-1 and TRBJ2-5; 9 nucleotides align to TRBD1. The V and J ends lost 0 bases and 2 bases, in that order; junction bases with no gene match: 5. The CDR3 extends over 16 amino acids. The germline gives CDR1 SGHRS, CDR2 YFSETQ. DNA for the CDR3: TGCGCCAGCAGCTTGGACGGGACAGGGCCACAAGAGACCCAGTACTTC. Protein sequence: CASSLDGTGPQETQYF. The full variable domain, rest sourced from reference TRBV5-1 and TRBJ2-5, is KAGVTQTPRYLIKTRGQQVTLSCSPISGHRSVSWYQQTPGQGLQFLFEYFSETQRNKGNFPGRFSGRQFSNSRSEMNVSTLELGDSALYLCASSLDGTGPQETQYFGPGTRLLVL.

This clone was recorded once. The CDR3 region is CSVPWQSTDTQYF. The CDR3 DNA reads TGCAGCGTCCCGTGGCAGAGCACAGATACGCAGTATTTT. V gene TRBV29-1 combines with J gene TRBJ2-3; D is uncertain. The germline V and J ends were trimmed by 6 bases and 0 bases, with 10 bases remaining between them. The CDR3 is 13 residues long. CDR1 is SQVTM and CDR2 is ANQGSEA in the germline V gene.

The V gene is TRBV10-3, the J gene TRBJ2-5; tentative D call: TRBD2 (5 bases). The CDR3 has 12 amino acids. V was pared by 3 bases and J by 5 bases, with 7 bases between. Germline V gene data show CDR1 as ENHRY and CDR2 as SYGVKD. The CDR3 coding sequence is TGTGCCATCAGTGATGAGCGGGAGACCCAGTACTTC. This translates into CAISDERETQYF.

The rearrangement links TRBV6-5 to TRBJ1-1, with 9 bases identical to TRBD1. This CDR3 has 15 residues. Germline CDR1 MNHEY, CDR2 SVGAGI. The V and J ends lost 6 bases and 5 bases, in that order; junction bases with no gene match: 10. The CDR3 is CASRQPGQGWTEAFF. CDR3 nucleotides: TGTGCCAGCAGACAACCGGGACAGGGTTGGACTGAAGCTTTCTTT.

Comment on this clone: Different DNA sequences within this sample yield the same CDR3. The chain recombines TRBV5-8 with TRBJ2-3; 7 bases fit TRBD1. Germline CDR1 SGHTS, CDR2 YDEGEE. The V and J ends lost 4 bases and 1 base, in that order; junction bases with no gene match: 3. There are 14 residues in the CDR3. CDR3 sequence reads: CASSPDRGTDTQYF. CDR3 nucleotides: TGTGCCAGCAGCCCAGACAGGGGCACAGATACGCAGTATTTT.

The CDR3 spells CASSETGTGPDTQYF. The CDR3 DNA reads as TGTGCCAGCAGCGAGACCGGGACAGGGCCGGATACGCAGTATTTT. The V gene is TRBV9, the J gene TRBJ2-3; 9 bases align to TRBD1. Germline CDR1 is SGDLS and CDR2 is YYNGEE. The CDR3 extends over 15 amino acids. The V gene end was trimmed by 3 bases and the J gene end by 6 bases; junction bases not matched to a gene: 8.

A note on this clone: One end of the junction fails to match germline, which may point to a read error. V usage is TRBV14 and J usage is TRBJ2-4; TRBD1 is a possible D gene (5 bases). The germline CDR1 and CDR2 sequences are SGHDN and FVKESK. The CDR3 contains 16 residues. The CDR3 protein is CASSQGNSVDKNSQYF. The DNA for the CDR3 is TGTGCCAGCAGCCAAGGGAACTCTGTGGACAAAAACAGTCAGTACTTC.

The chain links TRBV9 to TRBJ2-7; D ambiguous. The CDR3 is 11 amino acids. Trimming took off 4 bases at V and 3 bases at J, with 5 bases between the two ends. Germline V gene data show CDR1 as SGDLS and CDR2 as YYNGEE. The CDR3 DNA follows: TGTGCCAGCAGCTCAAACTACGAGCAGTACTTC. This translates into CASSSNYEQYF. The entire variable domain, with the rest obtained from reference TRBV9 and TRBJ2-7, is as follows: DSGVTQTPKHLITATGQRVTLRCSPRSGDLSVYWYQQSLDQGLQFLIQYYNGEERAKGNILERFSAQQFPDLHSELNLSSLELGDSALYFCASSSNYEQYFGPGTRLTVT.

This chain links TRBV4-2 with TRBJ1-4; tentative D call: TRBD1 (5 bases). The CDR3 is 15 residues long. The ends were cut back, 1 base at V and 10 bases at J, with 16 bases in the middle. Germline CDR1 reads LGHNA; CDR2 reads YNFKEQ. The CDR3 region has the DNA TGTGCCAGCAGCCAAGCCCCGGACACATTGGGAAAACTGTTTTTT. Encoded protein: CASSQAPDTLGKLFF.

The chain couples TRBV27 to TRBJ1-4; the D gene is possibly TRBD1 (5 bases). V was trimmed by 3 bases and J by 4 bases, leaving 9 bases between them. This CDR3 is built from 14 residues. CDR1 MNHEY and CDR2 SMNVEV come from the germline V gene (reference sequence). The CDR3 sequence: CASSLGRFNEKLFF. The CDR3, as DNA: TGTGCCAGCAGTTTGGGGCGGTTTAATGAAAAACTGTTTTTT. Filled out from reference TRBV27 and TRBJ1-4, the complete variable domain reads EAQVTQNPRYLITVTGKKLTVTCSQNMNHEYMSWYRQDPGLGLRQIYYSMNVEVTDKGDVPEGYKVSRKEKRNFPLILESPSPNQTSLYFCASSLGRFNEKLFFGSGTQLSVL.

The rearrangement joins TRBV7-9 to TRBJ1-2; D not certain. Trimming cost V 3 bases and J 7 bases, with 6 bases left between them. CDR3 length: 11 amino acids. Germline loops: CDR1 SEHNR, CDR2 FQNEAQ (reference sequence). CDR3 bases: TGTGCCAGCAGCTTTCCGTCTGGCTACACCTTC. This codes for CASSFPSGYTF.

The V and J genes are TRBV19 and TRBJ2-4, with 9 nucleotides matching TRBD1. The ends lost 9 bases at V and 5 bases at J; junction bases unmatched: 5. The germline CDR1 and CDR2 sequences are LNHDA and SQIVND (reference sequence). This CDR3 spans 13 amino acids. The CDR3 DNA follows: TGTGCCAGCCAAACAGGGGGCGAAAACATTCAGTACTTC. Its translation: CASQTGGENIQYF.

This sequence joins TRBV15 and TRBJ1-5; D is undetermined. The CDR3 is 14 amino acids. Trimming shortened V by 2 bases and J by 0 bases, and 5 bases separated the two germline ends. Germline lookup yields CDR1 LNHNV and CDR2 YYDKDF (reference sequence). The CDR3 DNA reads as TGTGCCACCAGCAGAATCCGTAGCAATCAGCCCCAGCATTTT. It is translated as CATSRIRSNQPQHF.

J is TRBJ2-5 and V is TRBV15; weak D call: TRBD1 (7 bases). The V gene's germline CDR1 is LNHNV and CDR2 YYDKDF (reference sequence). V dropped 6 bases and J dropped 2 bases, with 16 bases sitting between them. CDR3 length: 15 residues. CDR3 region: CATRGGGGGQETQYF. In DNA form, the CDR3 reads TGTGCCACCAGAGGGGGCGGAGGGGGTCAAGAGACCCAGTACTTC.

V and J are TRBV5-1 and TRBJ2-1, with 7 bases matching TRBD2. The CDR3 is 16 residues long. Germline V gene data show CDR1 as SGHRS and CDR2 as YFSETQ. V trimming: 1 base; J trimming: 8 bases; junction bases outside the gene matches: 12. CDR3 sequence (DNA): TGCGCCAGCAGCTTGCTACCCGCGGGAGCTCCGGATGAGCAGTTCTTC. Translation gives CASSLLPAGAPDEQFF.

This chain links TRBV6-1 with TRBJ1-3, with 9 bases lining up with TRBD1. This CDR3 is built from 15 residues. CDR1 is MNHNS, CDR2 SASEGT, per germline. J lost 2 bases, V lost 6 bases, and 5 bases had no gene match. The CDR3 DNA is TGTGCCAGCAGCGATGACAGGGGGACTGGAAACACCATATATTTT. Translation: CASSDDRGTGNTIYF.

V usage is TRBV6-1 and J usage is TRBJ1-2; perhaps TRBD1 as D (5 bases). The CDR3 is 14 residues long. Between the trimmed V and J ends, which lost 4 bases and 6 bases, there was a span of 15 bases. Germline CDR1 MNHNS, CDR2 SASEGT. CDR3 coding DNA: TGTGCCAGCAGTGCCCGTGGACAAGGGCATGGCTACACCTTC. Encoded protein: CASSARGQGHGYTF.